One sample yielded the 5 T cell receptor beta chains listed below, sequenced in a study of T cell repertoires in cytomegalovirus infection (dated by TCRdb to between 2017 and 2020). The antigens for these receptors are not known. The treatment or condition label here, explained by the study, means: in vitro stimulation with specific CMV peptide epitopes to enrich CMV-specific T cells. The instrument was an Illumina HiSeq 1500. In TCRdb, the public reads were trimmed at Q25 with fastp and aligned with MiXCR, with productive beta chains retained. Every distinct CDR3 protein forms one entry, paired with its most common genes and DNA. This sample has around 800,000 distinct CDR3 sequences in its table, and around a third of those were observed once. About an eighth of the sample is taken by the ten largest. The sequences come from cultured CD8+ T cells from PBMCs, collected from culture after CMV antigen stimulation. These receptors originate from a human donor in good health (CMV status not recorded). Some clones in this sample may be carry-over from other donors' samples.

The table lists this clonotype with many counts. This sequence joins TRBV6-2 or TRBV6-3 and TRBJ2-1; D is perhaps TRBD1 or TRBD2 (6 bases each). The germline V gene encodes CDR1 MNHEY and CDR2 SVGEGT. The CDR3 covers 16 residues. V was cut by 5 bases and J by 2 bases, with 16 bases left in between. Here the CDR3 reads CASSPLPGDTYNEQFF. The CDR3 coding sequence is TGTGCCAGCAGTCCCCTCCCGGGGGACACCTACAATGAGCAGTTCTTC.

The chain joins TRBV4-3 to TRBJ2-2, with 8 bases identical to TRBD1. The CDR3 runs to 16 residues. Germline CDR1 is LGHNA and CDR2 is YSLEER. V was clipped by 4 bases and J by 6 bases; unmatched bases: 10. The DNA of the CDR3 is TGCGCCAGCAGCCCCCGGGGACAGGAGGGACCCGGGGAGCTGTTTTTT. This gives the protein CASSPRGQEGPGELFF.

The chain couples TRBV7-9 to TRBJ1-5, with D unclear. CDR3 length: 13 amino acids. Between the trimmed V and J ends, which lost 1 base and 4 bases, there was a span of 5 bases. Germline CDR1 is SEHNR and CDR2 is FQNEAQ (reference sequence). In nucleotides, the CDR3 is TGTGCCAGCAGCTTAGAGACAAATCAGCCCCAGCATTTT. Its translation: CASSLETNQPQHF.

This clonotype turned up a few times. This chain connects TRBV13 to TRBJ2-7; D unresolved. The germline CDR1 and CDR2 sequences are PRHDT and FYEKMQ (reference sequence). The CDR3 loop spans 15 amino acids. Trimming removed 0 bases from V and 0 bases from J, with 9 bases in between. CDR3 amino acids: CASSLGTASSYEQYF. Written as DNA, the CDR3 is TGTGCCAGCAGCTTAGGGACGGCGAGCTCCTACGAGCAGTACTTC.

The gene calls are TRBV20-1 and TRBJ2-1; 10 nucleotides align to TRBD2. The V gene's germline CDR1 is DFQATT and CDR2 SNEGSKA (reference sequence). The trim removed 5 bases at V and 8 bases at J, leaving 6 bases unmatched. CDR3 length: 13 residues. CDR3 loop: CSAFSGGGYEQFF. The CDR3 DNA sequence: TGCAGTGCTTTCAGCGGGGGGGGCTATGAGCAGTTCTTC.